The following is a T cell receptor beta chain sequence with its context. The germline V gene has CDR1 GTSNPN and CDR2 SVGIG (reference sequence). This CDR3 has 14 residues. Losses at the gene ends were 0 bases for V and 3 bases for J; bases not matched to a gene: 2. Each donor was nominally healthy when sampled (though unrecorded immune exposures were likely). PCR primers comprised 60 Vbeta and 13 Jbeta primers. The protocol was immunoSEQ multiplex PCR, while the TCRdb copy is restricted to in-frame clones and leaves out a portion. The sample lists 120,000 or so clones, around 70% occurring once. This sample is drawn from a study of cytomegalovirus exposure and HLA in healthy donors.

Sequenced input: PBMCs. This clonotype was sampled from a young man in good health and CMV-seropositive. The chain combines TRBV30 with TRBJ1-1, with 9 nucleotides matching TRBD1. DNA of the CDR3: TGTGCCTGGAGTGTACAGGGGGCACACACTGAAGCTTTCTTT. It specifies CAWSVQGAHTEAFF.